The 14 T cell receptor beta chains below come from one sample, sequenced in a study of cytomegalovirus exposure and HLA in healthy donors. PCR amplification relied on 60 Vbeta primers (plus 13 Jbeta primers). Libraries were prepared by immunoSEQ multiplex PCR; TCRdb keeps only in-frame clonotypes and omits some of them. The top ten hold under 1.5% of the sample, which has under 140,000 clones, approximately 78% seen once. What was sequenced was PBMCs. All receptors derive from a woman in her thirties in good health and CMV-seronegative.

The chain is built from TRBV30 and TRBJ1-2, with TRBD1 matching over 7 bases. Germline trimming cut 5 bases from V and 7 bases from J; bases unmatched to any gene: 10. This CDR3 region has 13 residues. The germline gives CDR1 GTSNPN, CDR2 SVGIG (reference sequence). DNA for the CDR3: TGTGCCTGGGGCCGAGACAGGGCCGCTGGCTACACCTTC. Encoded protein: CAWGRDRAAGYTF.

V is TRBV5-1 and J is TRBJ2-1; 14 bases match TRBD2. In germline, CDR1 is SGHRS, CDR2 YFSETQ. This CDR3 has 17 amino acids. V lost 0 bases and J lost 2; bases outside the gene matches: 1. CDR3 residues: CASSLAGLAGAYNEQFF. The CDR3 DNA reads as TGCGCCAGCAGCTTGGCGGGACTAGCGGGGGCCTACAATGAGCAGTTCTTC.

The J gene is TRBJ2-3, the V gene TRBV4-1; the D is unclear. Germline V gene sequence: CDR1 MGHRA, CDR2 YSYEKL. The CDR3 consists of 15 residues. V shed 1 base and J shed 6 bases, with 14 bases lying between them. The CDR3 protein is CASSQGALWSDTQYF. CDR3 DNA: TGCGCCAGCAGCCAAGGGGCCCTATGGTCGGATACGCAGTATTTT.

The rearrangement joins TRBV28 to TRBJ2-5; TRBD2 agrees at 9 bases. V lost 4 bases, J lost 2 bases, and 8 bases stayed unmatched. Germline CDR1 and CDR2: MDHEN and SYDVKM. The CDR3 extends over 16 amino acids. CDR3 nucleotide sequence: TGTGCCAGCAGTTCAGGGGGTGCGGGAGGGCAAGAGACCCAGTACTTC. It encodes CASSSGGAGGQETQYF.

The chain uses TRBV14 and TRBJ1-5; 7 positions agree with TRBD1. There are 16 residues in the CDR3. Germline V gives CDR1 SGHDN, CDR2 FVKESK. Trimming removed 1 base from V and 3 bases from J; junction bases left unmatched: 6. CDR3 sequence (DNA): TGTGCCAGCAGCCAAGGCCCAGGGACAGACAATCAGCCCCAGCATTTT. Translating gives CASSQGPGTDNQPQHF.

The chain combines TRBV10-2 with TRBJ2-1; 9 nucleotides line up with TRBD2. CDR3 size: 16 residues. The germline V gene encodes CDR1 WSHSY and CDR2 SAAADI. With 3 bases clipped from V and 7 bases from J, the junction kept 10 bases outside the gene matches. This CDR3 is CASSDRGGRAWNEQFF. In DNA form, the CDR3 reads TGCGCCAGCAGTGATAGGGGCGGGAGGGCCTGGAATGAGCAGTTCTTC.

The V gene is TRBV28, the J gene TRBJ2-1; the D is unclear. This CDR3 spans 13 amino acids. Germline assignment: CDR1 MDHEN and CDR2 SYDVKM. V gave up 4 bases and J gave up 2 bases, with 6 bases separating them. CDR3 residues: CASSSSPYNEQFF. CDR3 coding DNA: TGTGCCAGCAGTTCCTCTCCCTACAATGAGCAGTTCTTC.

The V and J genes are TRBV28 and TRBJ2-7; D might be TRBD2 (5 bases). Trimming cost V 7 bases and J 2 bases, with 18 bases left between them. This CDR3 has 15 amino acids. The germline CDR1 and CDR2 sequences are MDHEN and SYDVKM. This chain's CDR3 is CASTDSGNRPYEQYF. CDR3 bases: TGTGCCAGCACTGACTCGGGAAACCGACCCTACGAGCAGTACTTC. The whole variable domain, remainder taken from reference TRBV28 and TRBJ2-7, is DVKVTQSSRYLVKRTGEKVFLECVQDMDHENMFWYRQDPGLGLRLIYFSYDVKMKEKGDIPEGYSVSREKKERFSLILESASTNQTSMYLCASTDSGNRPYEQYFGPGTRLTVT.

The gene calls are TRBV5-1 and TRBJ2-3; no definite D call. This CDR3 spans 14 amino acids. CDR1 and CDR2 from the germline V gene are SGHRS and YFSETQ. Trimming removed 3 bases at V and 0 bases at J, with 8 bases between. The CDR3 region has the DNA TGCGCCAGCAGCTCGACACCTAGCACAGATACGCAGTATTTT. Translated: CASSSTPSTDTQYF.

The chain combines TRBV30 with TRBJ1-2; 9 nucleotides line up with TRBD1. CDR1 is GTSNPN and CDR2 is SVGIG in the germline V gene (reference sequence). This CDR3 is 15 amino acids long. V gave up 3 bases and J gave up 2 bases; unmatched junction bases: 7. DNA of the CDR3: TGTGCCTGGAGGGATCCGGGACAGGGCAACTATGGCTACACCTTC. Amino acids: CAWRDPGQGNYGYTF.

The chain carries TRBV2 and TRBJ2-3; D not certain. Trimming took 3 bases from V and 2 from J, leaving 6 bases between them. The CDR3 has 13 residues. Germline V lookup: CDR1 SNHLY, CDR2 FYNNEI. The CDR3, as DNA: TGTGCCAGCAGTGACACTGACACAGATACGCAGTATTTT. Encoded protein: CASSDTDTDTQYF.

The CDR3 loop is CASSLDSSRELFF. CDR3 nucleotides: TGTGCCAGCAGCCTGGACAGCTCCCGGGAGCTGTTTTTT. The chain joins TRBV7-9 to TRBJ2-2; possible D gene TRBD1, 6 bases. The CDR3 consists of 13 residues. Looked up from germline, CDR1 is SEHNR and CDR2 is FQNEAQ (reference sequence). Trimming removed 5 bases at V and 9 bases at J, with 13 bases between.

This clone was detected a few times. The V gene is TRBV28, the J gene TRBJ1-5; 7 bases are shared with TRBD1. The J segment lost 0 bases and the V segment lost 5 bases, leaving 4 bases of the junction unmatched. Germline V lookup: CDR1 MDHEN, CDR2 SYDVKM. The CDR3 contains 15 residues. The CDR3 DNA sequence: TGTGCCAGCAGTGTAACAGGGGTTAGCAATCAGCCCCAGCATTTT. This codes for CASSVTGVSNQPQHF.

The chain employs TRBV5-6 and TRBJ2-7; D not certain. The germline V gene has CDR1 SGHDT and CDR2 YYEEEE. The CDR3 sequence is 13 residues long. V was pared by 0 bases and J by 2 bases, with 6 bases between. In DNA, the CDR3 is TGTGCCAGCAGCTTGGAGCCAACCTACGAGCAGTACTTC. Its translation is CASSLEPTYEQYF.